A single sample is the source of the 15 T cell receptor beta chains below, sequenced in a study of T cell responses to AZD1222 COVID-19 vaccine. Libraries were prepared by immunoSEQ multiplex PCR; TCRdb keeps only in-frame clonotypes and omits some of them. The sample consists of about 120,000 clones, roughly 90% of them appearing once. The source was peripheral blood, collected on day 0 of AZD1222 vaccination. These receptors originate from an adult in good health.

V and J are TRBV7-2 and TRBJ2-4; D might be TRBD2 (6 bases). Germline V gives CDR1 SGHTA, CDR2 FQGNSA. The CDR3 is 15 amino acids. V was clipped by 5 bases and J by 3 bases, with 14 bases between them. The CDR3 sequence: CASSRGTFGKNIQYF. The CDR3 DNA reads TGTGCCAGCAGCCGGGGGACCTTTGGCAAAAACATTCAGTACTTC. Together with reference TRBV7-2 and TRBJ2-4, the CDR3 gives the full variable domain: GAGVSQSPSNKVTEKGKDVELRCDPISGHTALYWYRQSLGQGLEFLIYFQGNSAPDKSGLPSDRFSAERTGGSVSTLTIQRTQQEDSAVYLCASSRGTFGKNIQYFGAGTRLSVL.

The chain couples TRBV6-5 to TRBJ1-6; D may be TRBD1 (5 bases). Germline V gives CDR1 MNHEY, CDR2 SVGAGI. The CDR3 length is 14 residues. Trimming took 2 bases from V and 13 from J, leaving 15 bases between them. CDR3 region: CASSYLQDGGPLHF. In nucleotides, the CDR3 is TGTGCCAGCAGTTACCTACAAGACGGGGGGCCCCTCCACTTT.

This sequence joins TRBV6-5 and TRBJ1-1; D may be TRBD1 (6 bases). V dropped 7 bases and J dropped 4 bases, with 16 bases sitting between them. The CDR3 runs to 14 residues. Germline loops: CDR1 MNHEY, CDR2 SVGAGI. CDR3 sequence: CASTRTAAGTEAFF. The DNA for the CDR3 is TGTGCCAGCACCAGGACAGCCGCAGGCACTGAAGCTTTCTTT.

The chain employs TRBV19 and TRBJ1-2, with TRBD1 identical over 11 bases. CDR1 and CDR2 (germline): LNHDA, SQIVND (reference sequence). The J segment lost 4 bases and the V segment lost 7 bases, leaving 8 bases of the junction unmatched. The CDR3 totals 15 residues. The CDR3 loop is CASTGGTGGFYGYTF. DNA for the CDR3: TGTGCCAGTACCGGAGGGACAGGGGGATTCTATGGCTACACCTTC.

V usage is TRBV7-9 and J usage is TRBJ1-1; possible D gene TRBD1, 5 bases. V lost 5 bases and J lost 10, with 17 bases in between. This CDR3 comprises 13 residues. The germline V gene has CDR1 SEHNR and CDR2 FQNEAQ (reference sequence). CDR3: CASSRGTAVGAFF. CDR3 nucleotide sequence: TGTGCCAGCAGCCGCGGGACCGCCGTTGGAGCTTTCTTT.

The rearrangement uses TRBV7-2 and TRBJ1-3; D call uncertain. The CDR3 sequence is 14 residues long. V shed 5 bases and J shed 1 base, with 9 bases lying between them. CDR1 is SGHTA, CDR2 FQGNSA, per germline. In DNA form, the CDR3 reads TGTGCCAGCAGCCCGGTGATATCTGGAAACACCATATATTTT. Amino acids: CASSPVISGNTIYF.

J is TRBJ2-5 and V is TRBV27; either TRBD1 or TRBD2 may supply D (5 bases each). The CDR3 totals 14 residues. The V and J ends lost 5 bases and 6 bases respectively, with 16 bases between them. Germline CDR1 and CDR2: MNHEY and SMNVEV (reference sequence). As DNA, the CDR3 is TGTGCCAGCAGTCCATCCCCCGGGACGAAGACCCAGTACTTC. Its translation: CASSPSPGTKTQYF.

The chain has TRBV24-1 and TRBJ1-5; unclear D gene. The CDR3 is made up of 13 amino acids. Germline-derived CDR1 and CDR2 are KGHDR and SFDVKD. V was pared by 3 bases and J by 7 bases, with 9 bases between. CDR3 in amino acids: CATSDALGQPQHF. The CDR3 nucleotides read TGTGCCACCAGTGATGCCTTAGGGCAGCCCCAGCATTTT.

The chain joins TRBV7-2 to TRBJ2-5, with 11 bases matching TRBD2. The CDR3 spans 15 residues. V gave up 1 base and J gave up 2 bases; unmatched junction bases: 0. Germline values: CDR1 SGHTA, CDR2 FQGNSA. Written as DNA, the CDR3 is TGTGCCAGCAGCTTAGTAGCGGGGGGGCAAGAGACCCAGTACTTC. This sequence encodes CASSLVAGGQETQYF.

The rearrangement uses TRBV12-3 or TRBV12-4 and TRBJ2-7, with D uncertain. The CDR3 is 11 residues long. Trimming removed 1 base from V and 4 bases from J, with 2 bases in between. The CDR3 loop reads CASSLGYEQYF. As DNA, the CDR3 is TGTGCCAGCAGTTTAGGATACGAGCAGTACTTC.

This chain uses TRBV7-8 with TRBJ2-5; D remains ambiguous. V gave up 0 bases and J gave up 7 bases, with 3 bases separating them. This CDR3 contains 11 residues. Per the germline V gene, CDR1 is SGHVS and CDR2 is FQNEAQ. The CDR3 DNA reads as TGTGCCAGCAGCTTAGCGGGGACCCAGTACTTC. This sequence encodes CASSLAGTQYF.

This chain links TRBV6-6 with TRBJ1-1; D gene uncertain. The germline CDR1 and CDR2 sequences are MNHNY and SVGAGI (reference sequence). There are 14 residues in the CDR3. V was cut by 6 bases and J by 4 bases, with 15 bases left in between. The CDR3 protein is CASSSREGVTEAFF. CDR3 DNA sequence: TGTGCCAGCAGCTCCCGGGAGGGAGTCACTGAAGCTTTCTTT.

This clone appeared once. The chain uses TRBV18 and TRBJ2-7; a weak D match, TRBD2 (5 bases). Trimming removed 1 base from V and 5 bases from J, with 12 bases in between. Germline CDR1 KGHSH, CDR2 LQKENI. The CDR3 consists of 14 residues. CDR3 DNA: TGTGCCAGCTCACCACGAATCCGGGAAGACGAGCAGTACTTC. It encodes CASSPRIREDEQYF.

CDR3: CASSETGTSGGYNEQFF. The CDR3 region has the DNA TGTGCCAGCAGTGAAACCGGGACTAGCGGGGGGTACAATGAGCAGTTCTTC. V is TRBV6-1 and J is TRBJ2-1; TRBD2 agrees at 15 bases. Germline CDR1 MNHNS, CDR2 SASEGT. Trimming cost V 2 bases and J 4 bases; bases outside gene matches: 3. The CDR3 consists of 17 residues.

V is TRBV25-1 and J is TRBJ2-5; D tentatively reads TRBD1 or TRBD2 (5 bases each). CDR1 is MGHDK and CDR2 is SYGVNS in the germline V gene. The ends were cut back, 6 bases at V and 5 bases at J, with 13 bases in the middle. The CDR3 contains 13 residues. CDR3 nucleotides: TGTGCCAGCAGACTAGGGGTGCACGAGACCCAGTACTTC. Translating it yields CASRLGVHETQYF. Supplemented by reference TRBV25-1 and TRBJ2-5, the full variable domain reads EADIYQTPRYLVIGTGKKITLECSQTMGHDKMYWYQQDPGMELHLIHYSYGVNSTEKGDLSSESTVSRIRTEHFPLTLESARPSHTSQYLCASRLGVHETQYFGPGTRLLVL.